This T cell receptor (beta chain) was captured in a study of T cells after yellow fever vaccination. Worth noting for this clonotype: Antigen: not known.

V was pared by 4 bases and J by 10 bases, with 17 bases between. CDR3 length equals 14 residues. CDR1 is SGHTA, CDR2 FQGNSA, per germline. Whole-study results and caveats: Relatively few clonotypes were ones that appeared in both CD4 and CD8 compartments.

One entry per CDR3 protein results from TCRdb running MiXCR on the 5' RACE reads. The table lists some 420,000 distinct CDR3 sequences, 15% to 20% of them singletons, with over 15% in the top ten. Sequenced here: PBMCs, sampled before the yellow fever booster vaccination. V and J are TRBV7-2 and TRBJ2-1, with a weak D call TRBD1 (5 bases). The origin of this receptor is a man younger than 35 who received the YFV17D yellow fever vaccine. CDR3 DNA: TGTGCCAGCAGCTCCCTCCTAGGGGCCAAGGAGCAGTTCTTC. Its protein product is CASSSLLGAKEQFF.